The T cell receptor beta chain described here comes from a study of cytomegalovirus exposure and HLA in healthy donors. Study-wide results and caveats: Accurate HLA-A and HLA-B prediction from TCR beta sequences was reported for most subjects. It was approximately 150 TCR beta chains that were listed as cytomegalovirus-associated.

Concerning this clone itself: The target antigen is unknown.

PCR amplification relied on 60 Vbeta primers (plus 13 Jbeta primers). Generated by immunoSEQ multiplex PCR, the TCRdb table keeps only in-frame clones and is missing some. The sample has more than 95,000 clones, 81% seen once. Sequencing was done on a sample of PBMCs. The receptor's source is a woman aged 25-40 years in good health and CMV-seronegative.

The CDR3 loop reads CASSPRTGQNTEAFF. CDR3 sequence (DNA): TGTGCCAGCAGCCCGAGGACAGGACAGAACACTGAAGCTTTCTTT. The chain links TRBV7-8 to TRBJ1-1, with 7 bases fitting TRBD1. The trim removed 5 bases at V and 1 base at J, leaving 7 bases unmatched. Germline V CDR1 and CDR2: SGHVS, FQNEAQ. The CDR3 length is 15 residues.